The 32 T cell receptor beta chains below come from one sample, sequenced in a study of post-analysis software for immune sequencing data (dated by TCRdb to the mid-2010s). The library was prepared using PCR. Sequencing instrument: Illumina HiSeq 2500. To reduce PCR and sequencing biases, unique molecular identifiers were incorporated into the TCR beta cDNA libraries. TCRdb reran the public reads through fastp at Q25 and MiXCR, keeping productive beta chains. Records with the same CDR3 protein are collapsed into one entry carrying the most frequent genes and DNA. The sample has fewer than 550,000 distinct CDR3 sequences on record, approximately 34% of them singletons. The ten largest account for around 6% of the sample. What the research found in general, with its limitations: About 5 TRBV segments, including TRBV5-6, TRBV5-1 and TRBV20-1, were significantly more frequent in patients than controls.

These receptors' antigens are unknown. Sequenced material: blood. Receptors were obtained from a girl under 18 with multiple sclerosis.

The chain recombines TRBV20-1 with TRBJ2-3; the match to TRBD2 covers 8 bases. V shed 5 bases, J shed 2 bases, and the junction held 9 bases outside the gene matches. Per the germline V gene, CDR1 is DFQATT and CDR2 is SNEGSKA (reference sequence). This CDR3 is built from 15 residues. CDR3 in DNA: TGCAGTGCTCCCTCTATAGCGGGGACCACAGATACGCAGTATTTT. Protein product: CSAPSIAGTTDTQYF.

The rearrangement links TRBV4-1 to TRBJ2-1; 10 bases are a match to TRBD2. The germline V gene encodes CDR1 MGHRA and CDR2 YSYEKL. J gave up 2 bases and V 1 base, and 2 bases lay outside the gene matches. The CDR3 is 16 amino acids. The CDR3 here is CASSQVSGGAYNEQFF. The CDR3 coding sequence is TGCGCCAGCAGCCAAGTAAGCGGGGGGGCCTACAATGAGCAGTTCTTC.

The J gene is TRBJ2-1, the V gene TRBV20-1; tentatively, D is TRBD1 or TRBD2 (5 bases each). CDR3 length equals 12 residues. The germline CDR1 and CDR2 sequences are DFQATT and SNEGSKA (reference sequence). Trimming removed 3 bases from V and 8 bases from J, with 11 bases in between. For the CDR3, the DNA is TGCAGTGCTAGCCCCGGGGCGGATGAGCAGTTCTTC. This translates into CSASPGADEQFF.

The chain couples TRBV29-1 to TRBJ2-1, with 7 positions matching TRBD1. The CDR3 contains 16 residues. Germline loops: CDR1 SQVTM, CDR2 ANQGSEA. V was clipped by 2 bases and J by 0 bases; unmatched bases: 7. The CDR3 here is CSVERGAGGSYNEQFF. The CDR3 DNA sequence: TGCAGCGTTGAACGGGGCGCAGGGGGCTCCTACAATGAGCAGTTCTTC.

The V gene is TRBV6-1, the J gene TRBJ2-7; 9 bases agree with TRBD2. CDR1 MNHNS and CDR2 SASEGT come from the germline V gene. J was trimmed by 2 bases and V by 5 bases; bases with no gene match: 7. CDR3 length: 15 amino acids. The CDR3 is CASSYLAGLTYEQYF. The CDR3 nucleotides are TGTGCCAGCAGTTATCTAGCGGGACTTACCTACGAGCAGTACTTC.

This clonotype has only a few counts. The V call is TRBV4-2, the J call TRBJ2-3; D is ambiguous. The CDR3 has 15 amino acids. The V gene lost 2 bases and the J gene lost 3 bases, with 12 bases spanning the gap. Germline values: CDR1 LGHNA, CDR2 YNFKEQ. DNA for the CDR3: TGTGCCAGCAGCCAACAGCCATTAGGTACAGATACGCAGTATTTT. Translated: CASSQQPLGTDTQYF.

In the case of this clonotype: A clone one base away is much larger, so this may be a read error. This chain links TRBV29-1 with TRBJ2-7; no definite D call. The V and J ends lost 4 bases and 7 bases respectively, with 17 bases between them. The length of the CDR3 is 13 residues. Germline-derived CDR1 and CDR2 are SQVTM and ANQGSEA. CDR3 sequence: CSVVLAQKGEQYF. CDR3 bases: TGCAGCGTTGTACTTGCCCAGAAGGGTGAGCAGTACTTC.

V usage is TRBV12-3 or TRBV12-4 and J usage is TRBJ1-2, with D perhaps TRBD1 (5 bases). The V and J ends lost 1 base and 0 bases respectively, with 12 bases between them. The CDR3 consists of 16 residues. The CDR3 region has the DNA TGTGCCAGCAGTTTAGGGGACGAAACAGCTAACTATGGCTACACCTTC. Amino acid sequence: CASSLGDETANYGYTF.

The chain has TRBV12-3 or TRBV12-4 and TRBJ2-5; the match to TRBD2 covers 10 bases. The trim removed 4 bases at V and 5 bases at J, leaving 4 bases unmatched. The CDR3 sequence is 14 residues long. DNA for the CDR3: TGTGCCAGCAGTTCTAGCGGGGGTCGGGAGACCCAGTACTTC. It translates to CASSSSGGRETQYF.

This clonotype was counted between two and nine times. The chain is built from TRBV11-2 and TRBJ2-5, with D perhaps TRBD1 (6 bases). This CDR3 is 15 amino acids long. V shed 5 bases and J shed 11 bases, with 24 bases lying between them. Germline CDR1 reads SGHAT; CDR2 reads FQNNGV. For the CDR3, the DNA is TGTGCCAGCAGCCTCAATACGTTATCAGGGGATGAGCAGTACTTC. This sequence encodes CASSLNTLSGDEQYF.

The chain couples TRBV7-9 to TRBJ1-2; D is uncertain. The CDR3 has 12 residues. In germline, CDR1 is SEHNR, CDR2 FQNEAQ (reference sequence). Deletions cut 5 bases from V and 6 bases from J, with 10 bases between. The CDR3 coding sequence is TGTGCCAGCAGCAGACATCAAGATGGCTACACCTTC. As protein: CASSRHQDGYTF. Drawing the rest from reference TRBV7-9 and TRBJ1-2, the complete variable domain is DTGVSQNPRHKITKRGQNVTFRCDPISEHNRLYWYRQTLGQGPEFLTYFQNEAQLEKSRLLSDRFSAERPKGSFSTLEIQRTEQGDSAMYLCASSRHQDGYTFGSGTRLTVV.

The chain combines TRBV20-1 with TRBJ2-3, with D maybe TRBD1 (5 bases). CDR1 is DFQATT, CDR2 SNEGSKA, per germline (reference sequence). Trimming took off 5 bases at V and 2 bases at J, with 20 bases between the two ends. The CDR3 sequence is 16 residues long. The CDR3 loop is CSAEPPGSRNTDTQYF. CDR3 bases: TGCAGTGCTGAACCCCCAGGGTCCCGTAACACAGATACGCAGTATTTT.

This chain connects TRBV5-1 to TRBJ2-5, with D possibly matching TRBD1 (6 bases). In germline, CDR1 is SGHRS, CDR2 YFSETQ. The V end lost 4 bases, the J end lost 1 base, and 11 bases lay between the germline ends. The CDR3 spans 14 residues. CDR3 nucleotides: TGCGCCAGCAGCCAAACAGGGTTCCAAGAGACCCAGTACTTC. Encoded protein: CASSQTGFQETQYF.

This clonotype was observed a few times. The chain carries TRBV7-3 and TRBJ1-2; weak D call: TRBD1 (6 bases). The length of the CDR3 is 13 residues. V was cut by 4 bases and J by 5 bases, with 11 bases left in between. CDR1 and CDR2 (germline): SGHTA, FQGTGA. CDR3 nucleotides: TGTGCCAGCAGCTCTCGGACAGATTATGGCTACACCTTC. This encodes CASSSRTDYGYTF.

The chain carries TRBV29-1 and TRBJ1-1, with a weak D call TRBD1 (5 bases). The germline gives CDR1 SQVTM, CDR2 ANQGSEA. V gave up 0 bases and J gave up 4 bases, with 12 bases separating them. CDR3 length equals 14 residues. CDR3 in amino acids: CSVEEWQGGTEAFF. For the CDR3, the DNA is TGCAGCGTTGAAGAATGGCAGGGCGGCACTGAAGCTTTCTTT.

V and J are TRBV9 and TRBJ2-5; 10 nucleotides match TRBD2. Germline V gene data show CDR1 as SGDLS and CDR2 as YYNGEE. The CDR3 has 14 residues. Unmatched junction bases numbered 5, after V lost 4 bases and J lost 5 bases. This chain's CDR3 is CASSTPGLAETQYF. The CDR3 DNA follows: TGTGCCAGCAGCACCCCGGGACTAGCGGAGACCCAGTACTTC.

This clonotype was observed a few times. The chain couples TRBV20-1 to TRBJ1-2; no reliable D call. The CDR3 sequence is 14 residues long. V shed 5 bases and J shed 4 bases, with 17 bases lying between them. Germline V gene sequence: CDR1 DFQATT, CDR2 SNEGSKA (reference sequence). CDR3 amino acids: CSALPSDGVYGYTF. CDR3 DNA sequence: TGCAGTGCTCTTCCGTCGGACGGAGTCTATGGCTACACCTTC.

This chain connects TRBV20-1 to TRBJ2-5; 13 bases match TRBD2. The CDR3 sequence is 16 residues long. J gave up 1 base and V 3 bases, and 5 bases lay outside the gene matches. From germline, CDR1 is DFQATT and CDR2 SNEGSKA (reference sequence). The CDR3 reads CSARTSGGRFQETQYF. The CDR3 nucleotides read TGCAGTGCTAGGACTAGCGGGGGGCGTTTCCAAGAGACCCAGTACTTC.

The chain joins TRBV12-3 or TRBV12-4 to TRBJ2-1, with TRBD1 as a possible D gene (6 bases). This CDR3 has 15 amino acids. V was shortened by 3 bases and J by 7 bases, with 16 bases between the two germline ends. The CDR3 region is CASSLLGAPTNEQFF. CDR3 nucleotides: TGTGCCAGCAGTTTGTTGGGGGCCCCTACGAATGAGCAGTTCTTC.

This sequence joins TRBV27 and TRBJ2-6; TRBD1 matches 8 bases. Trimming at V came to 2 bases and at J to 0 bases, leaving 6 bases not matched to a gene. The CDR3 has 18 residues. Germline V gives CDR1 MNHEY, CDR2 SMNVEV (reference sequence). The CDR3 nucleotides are TGTGCCAGCAGTTTAAGGCGGGACAGGAGCTCTGGGGCCAACGTCCTGACTTTC. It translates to CASSLRRDRSSGANVLTF.

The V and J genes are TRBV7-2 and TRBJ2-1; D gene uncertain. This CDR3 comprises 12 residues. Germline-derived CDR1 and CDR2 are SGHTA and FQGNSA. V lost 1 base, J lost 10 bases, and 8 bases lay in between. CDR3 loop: CASSLVGWEQFF. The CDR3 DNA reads TGTGCCAGCAGCTTAGTAGGGTGGGAGCAGTTCTTC.

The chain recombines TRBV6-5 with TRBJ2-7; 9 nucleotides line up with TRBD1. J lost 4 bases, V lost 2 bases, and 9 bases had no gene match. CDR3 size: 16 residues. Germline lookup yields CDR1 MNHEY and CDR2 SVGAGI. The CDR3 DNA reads TGTGCCAGCAGTTACAAAAAGGGGACAGGGCGATACGAGCAGTACTTC. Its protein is CASSYKKGTGRYEQYF.

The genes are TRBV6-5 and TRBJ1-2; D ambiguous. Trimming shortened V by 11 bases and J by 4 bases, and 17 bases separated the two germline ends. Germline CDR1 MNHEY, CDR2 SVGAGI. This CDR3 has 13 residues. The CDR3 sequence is CACGEAVPYGYTF. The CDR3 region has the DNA TGTGCCTGCGGAGAGGCAGTGCCCTATGGCTACACCTTC.

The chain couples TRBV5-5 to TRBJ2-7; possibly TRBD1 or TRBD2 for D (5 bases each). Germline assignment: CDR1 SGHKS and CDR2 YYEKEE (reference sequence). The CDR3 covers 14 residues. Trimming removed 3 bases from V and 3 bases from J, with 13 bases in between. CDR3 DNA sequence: TGTGCCAGCAGCTGGCAGGGACGGAACTACGAGCAGTACTTC. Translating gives CASSWQGRNYEQYF.

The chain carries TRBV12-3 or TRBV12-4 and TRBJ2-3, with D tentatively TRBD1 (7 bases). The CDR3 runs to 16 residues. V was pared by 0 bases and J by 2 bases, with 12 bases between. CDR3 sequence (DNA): TGTGCCAGCAGTTTAGCCCAGGGGGGCACCACAGATACGCAGTATTTT. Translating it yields CASSLAQGGTTDTQYF.

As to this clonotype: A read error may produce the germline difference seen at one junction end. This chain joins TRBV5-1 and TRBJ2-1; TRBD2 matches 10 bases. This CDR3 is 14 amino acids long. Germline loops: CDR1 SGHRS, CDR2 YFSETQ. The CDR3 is CASSLTSGDNEQVF. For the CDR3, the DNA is TGCGCCAGCAGCTTGACTAGCGGGGACAATGAGCAGGTCTTC.

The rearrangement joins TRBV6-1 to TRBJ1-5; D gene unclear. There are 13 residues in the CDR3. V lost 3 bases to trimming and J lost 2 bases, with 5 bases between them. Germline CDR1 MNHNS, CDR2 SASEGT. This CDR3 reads CASSDVRNQPQHF. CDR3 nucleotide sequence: TGTGCCAGCAGTGATGTTCGCAATCAGCCCCAGCATTTT.

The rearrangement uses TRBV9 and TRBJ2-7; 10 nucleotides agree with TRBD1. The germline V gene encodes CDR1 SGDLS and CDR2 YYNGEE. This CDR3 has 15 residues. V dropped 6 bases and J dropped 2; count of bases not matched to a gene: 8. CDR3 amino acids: CASNPGQGSTYEQYF. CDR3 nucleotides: TGTGCCAGCAACCCGGGACAGGGGAGCACCTACGAGCAGTACTTC.

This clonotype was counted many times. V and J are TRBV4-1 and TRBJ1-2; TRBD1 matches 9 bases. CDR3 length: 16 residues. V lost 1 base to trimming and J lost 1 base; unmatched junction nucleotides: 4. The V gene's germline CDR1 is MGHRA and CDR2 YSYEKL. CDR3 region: CASSQGTGAINYGYTF. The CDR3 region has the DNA TGCGCCAGCAGCCAAGGGACAGGGGCTATTAACTATGGCTACACCTTC.

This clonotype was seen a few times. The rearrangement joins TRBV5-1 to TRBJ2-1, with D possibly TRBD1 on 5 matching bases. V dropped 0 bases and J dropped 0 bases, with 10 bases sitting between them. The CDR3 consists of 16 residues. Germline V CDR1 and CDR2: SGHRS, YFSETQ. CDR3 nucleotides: TGCGCCAGCAGCTTGGGGGGCACGAGCTCCTACAATGAGCAGTTCTTC. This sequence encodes CASSLGGTSSYNEQFF.

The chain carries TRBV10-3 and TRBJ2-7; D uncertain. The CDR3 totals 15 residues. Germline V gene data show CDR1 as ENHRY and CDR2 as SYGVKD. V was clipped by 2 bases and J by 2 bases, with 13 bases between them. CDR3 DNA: TGTGCCATCAGTGAGAACCCGACACCGGCCTACGAGCAGTACTTC. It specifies CAISENPTPAYEQYF.

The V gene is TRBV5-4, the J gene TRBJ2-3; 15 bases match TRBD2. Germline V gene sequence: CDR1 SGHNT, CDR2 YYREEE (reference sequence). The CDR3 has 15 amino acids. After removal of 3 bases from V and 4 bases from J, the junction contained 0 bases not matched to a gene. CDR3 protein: CASSWTSGGADTQYF. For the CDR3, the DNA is TGTGCCAGCAGCTGGACTAGCGGGGGGGCAGATACGCAGTATTTT.